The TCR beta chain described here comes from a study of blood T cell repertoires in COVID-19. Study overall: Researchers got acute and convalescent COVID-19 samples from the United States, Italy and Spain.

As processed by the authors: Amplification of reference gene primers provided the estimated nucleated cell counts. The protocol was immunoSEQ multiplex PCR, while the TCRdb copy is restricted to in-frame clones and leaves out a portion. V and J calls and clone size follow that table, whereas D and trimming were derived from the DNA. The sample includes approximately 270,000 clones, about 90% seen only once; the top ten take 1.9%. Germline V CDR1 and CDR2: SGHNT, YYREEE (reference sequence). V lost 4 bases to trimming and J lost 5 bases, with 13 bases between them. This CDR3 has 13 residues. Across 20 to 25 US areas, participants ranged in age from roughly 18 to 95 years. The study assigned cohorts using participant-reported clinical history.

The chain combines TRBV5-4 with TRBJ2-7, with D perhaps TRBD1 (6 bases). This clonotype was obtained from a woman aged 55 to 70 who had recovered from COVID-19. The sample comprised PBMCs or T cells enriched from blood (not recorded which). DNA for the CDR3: TGTGCCAGCAGCATACAGGGTCACCACGAGCAGTACTTC. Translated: CASSIQGHHEQYF.